One and the same sample provided the 16 T cell receptor beta chains below, sequenced in a study of blood T cell repertoires in COVID-19. The method was immunoSEQ multiplex PCR; TCRdb's version includes in-frame clones alone and lacks a portion of them. The table shows approximately 270,000 clones, with approximately 90% occurring only once. The sample was peripheral blood. Receptors were obtained from a man aged 25 to 40 with acute or convalescent COVID-19.

This rearrangement joins TRBV5-4 to TRBJ2-1; the match to TRBD2 covers 9 bases. Germline V gene sequence: CDR1 SGHNT, CDR2 YYREEE (reference sequence). CDR3 size: 17 residues. With 1 base clipped from V and 8 bases from J, the junction kept 13 bases outside the gene matches. CDR3 loop: CASSLLFSAGGVDEQFF. DNA of the CDR3: TGTGCCAGCAGCTTGTTATTCTCAGCGGGAGGAGTCGATGAGCAGTTCTTC.

The genes are TRBV2 and TRBJ2-7; perhaps TRBD1 as D (5 bases). The CDR3 spans 11 residues. V was clipped by 7 bases and J by 5 bases, with 9 bases between them. The germline V gene encodes CDR1 SNHLY and CDR2 FYNNEI. The CDR3: CASKRRDEQYF. The CDR3 nucleotides are TGTGCCAGCAAACGCAGGGACGAGCAGTACTTC.

J is TRBJ1-4 and V is TRBV28; TRBD1 matches at 8 bases. Germline values: CDR1 MDHEN, CDR2 SYDVKM. The junction had 3 bases not matched to a gene; V was cut back by 1 base and J by 14 bases. There are 12 residues in the CDR3. The CDR3 nucleotides are TGTGCCAGCAGTTTATTGGACAGGGCCCTGTTTTTT. Its translation is CASSLLDRALFF.

The rearrangement joins TRBV6-7 to TRBJ2-2; 7 nucleotides align to TRBD2. TRBV6-7 is an ORF, and what it does is uncertain. CDR3 length equals 15 residues. With V trimmed by 2 bases and J by 6 bases, 6 bases remained unmatched. CDR3 DNA sequence: TGTGCCAGCAGTTACACCCGTGGACTAGCCGGGGAGCTGTTTTTT. Its protein product is CASSYTRGLAGELFF.

The chain is built from TRBV7-9 and TRBJ1-2; no reliable D call. The germline V and J ends were trimmed by 6 bases and 8 bases, with 16 bases remaining between them. There are 13 residues in the CDR3. Germline values: CDR1 SEHNR, CDR2 FQNEAQ (reference sequence). This CDR3 is CASSFGQRGGYTF. For the CDR3, the DNA is TGTGCCAGCAGTTTTGGCCAAAGAGGAGGCTACACCTTC. The whole variable domain, filled in from reference TRBV7-9 and TRBJ1-2, reads DTGVSQNPRHKITKRGQNVTFRCDPISEHNRLYWYRQTLGQGPEFLTYFQNEAQLEKSRLLSDRFSAERPKGSFSTLEIQRTEQGDSAMYLCASSFGQRGGYTFGSGTRLTVV.

V usage is TRBV12-3 or TRBV12-4 and J usage is TRBJ1-1, with D unresolved. CDR3 length: 12 residues. The V end lost 6 bases, the J end lost 7 bases, and 12 bases lay between the germline ends. The CDR3 coding sequence is TGTGCCAGCAGCCCGAGAACCTATGAAGCTTTCTTT. Translating gives CASSPRTYEAFF.

This clone appeared once. The chain is built from TRBV12-3 or TRBV12-4 and TRBJ2-7; D is uncertain. The V gene lost 3 bases and the J gene lost 4 bases, with 10 bases spanning the gap. The CDR3 contains 13 residues. The CDR3: CASSFTTGYEQYF. CDR3 DNA: TGTGCCAGCAGTTTTACCACCGGTTACGAGCAGTACTTC.

This chain joins TRBV28 and TRBJ2-2; 12 nucleotides line up with TRBD2. With V trimmed by 8 bases and J by 7 bases, 11 bases remained unmatched. CDR1 is MDHEN and CDR2 is SYDVKM in the germline V gene. The CDR3 has 16 amino acids. The CDR3 loop reads CASGPGTSGYIGELFF. The DNA of the CDR3 is TGTGCCAGCGGTCCCGGGACTAGCGGGTATATCGGGGAGCTGTTTTTT. The complete variable domain, with remaining parts taken from reference TRBV28 and TRBJ2-2, reads DVKVTQSSRYLVKRTGEKVFLECVQDMDHENMFWYRQDPGLGLRLIYFSYDVKMKEKGDIPEGYSVSREKKERFSLILESASTNQTSMYLCASGPGTSGYIGELFFGEGSRLTVL.

The chain has TRBV6-2 or TRBV6-3 and TRBJ2-3; 7 bases match TRBD2. CDR1 MNHEY and CDR2 SVGEGT come from the germline V gene. There are 17 residues in the CDR3. V lost 2 bases, J lost 2 bases, and 10 bases stayed unmatched. Here the CDR3 reads CASSYDVGGYHTDTQYF. DNA for the CDR3: TGTGCCAGCAGTTACGACGTGGGGGGGTATCACACAGATACGCAGTATTTT.

This chain connects TRBV30 to TRBJ1-6, with D uncertain. Germline V gene sequence: CDR1 GTSNPN, CDR2 SVGIG (reference sequence). This CDR3 has 12 residues. V was clipped by 1 base and J by 7 bases, with 5 bases between them. CDR3 nucleotide sequence: TGTGCCTGGAGTGCCCCGAATTCACCCCTCCACTTT. Translating it yields CAWSAPNSPLHF.

The CDR3 DNA is TGTGCCAGTAAAAGGGGACAGGGTAACACCGGGGAGCTGTTTTTT. It yields the protein CASKRGQGNTGELFF. The rearrangement uses TRBV19 and TRBJ2-2, with 9 bases lining up with TRBD1. The V gene end was trimmed by 7 bases and the J gene end by 2 bases; junction bases not matched to a gene: 5. The CDR3 sequence is 15 residues long. Germline CDR1 reads LNHDA; CDR2 reads SQIVND (reference sequence).

As for this clone: Relative to the germline gene, one junction end is altered; a read error may explain this. The V gene is TRBV3-1 (or the pseudogene TRBV3-2), the J gene TRBJ2-1; 7 bases agree with TRBD2. Germline loops: CDR1 LGHDT, CDR2 YNNKEL (reference sequence). The CDR3 is 13 residues long. CDR3 sequence (DNA): TGTGCCAGCAGCCAAGTGCGCGGGAGTGAGGAGTTCTTC. Its translation is CASSQVRGSEEFF.

This clone was seen once. J is TRBJ1-4 and V is TRBV2; 8 nucleotides agree with TRBD1. This CDR3 region has 16 residues. Trimming took 7 bases from V and 0 from J; bases not matched to a gene: 7. Germline V gives CDR1 SNHLY, CDR2 FYNNEI. CDR3 protein: CASNLDRAPTNEKLFF. The CDR3 nucleotides read TGTGCCAGCAACTTGGACAGGGCACCAACTAATGAAAAACTGTTTTTT.

The rearrangement uses TRBV28 and TRBJ1-6, with D hard to call. The CDR3 sequence is 19 residues long. Germline assignment: CDR1 MDHEN and CDR2 SYDVKM. V was pared by 5 bases and J by 1 base, with 21 bases between. The CDR3 nucleotides read TGTGCCAGCAGTCTTAAAACCCCCCGGGGAAGGTCCTATAATTCACCCCTCCACTTT. Its translation: CASSLKTPRGRSYNSPLHF.

This sequence joins TRBV5-1 and TRBJ2-3, with D tentatively TRBD2 (5 bases). V was pared by 3 bases and J by 3 bases, with 17 bases between. This CDR3 has 16 residues. CDR1 and CDR2 (germline): SGHRS, YFSETQ. The CDR3 sequence: CASSWLGPGITDTQYF. CDR3 DNA: TGCGCCAGCAGCTGGCTTGGTCCGGGGATAACAGATACGCAGTATTTT.

The J gene is TRBJ1-6, the V gene TRBV30; D gene uncertain. Germline-derived CDR1 and CDR2 are GTSNPN and SVGIG (reference sequence). This CDR3 comprises 13 residues. Trimming took 1 base from V and 7 from J, leaving 8 bases between them. Here the CDR3 DNA reads TGTGCCTGGAGTGATTCCAGGAATTCACCCCTCCACTTT. It specifies CAWSDSRNSPLHF.